A selection of T cell receptor beta chains follows, all from one sample in a study of blood T cell repertoires in COVID-19. Profiled with immunoSEQ multiplex PCR; TCRdb holds only in-frame clones, not every one. This sample has 100,000 to 150,000 clones, with about 79% found just once. Input material: peripheral blood. Receptors originate from a woman aged 45-65 years with acute or convalescent COVID-19. The CDR3 runs from the conserved cysteine through the conserved F or W. A D gene is named only where the DNA matches it firmly. The size of a clone is reported for some rows only, either as once, few or many, or as a class for expanded clones.

J	size	V	D	DNA	CDR3
TRBJ1-1	NA	TRBV7-2	NA	TGTGCCAGCCTCGGGGAAATGAACACTGAAGCTTTCTTT	CASLGEMNTEAFF
TRBJ1-2	NA	TRBV5-1	NA	TGCGCCAGCAGCTTGGCCCTACAGGGTTTCGGTGGCTACACCTTC	CASSLALQGFGGYTF
TRBJ1-1	NA	TRBV9	NA	TGTGCCAGCAGCGTAGATACAGGGTCGGGCACTGAAGCTTTCTTT	CASSVDTGSGTEAFF
TRBJ1-1	NA	TRBV5-1	NA	TGCGCCAGCAGCTACGGAGGGGAAAACACTGAAGCTTTCTTT	CASSYGGENTEAFF
TRBJ1-2	NA	TRBV30	TRBD1	TGTGCCTGGACGGGCGCGGCAGGGGGCTACAGTGGCTACACCTTC	CAWTGAAGGYSGYTF
TRBJ2-5	few	TRBV19	NA	TGTGCCAGTAGTCCCCAGACAGGACAAGAGACCCAGTACTTC	CASSPQTGQETQYF
TRBJ1-3	once	TRBV18	TRBD1	TGTGCCAGCTCAGCCCCGACAGGGGTGAGGAGCTCTGGAAACACCATATATTTT	CASSAPTGVRSSGNTIYF
TRBJ1-1	NA	TRBV25-1	NA	TGTGCCAGCAGTGACATACTCGTAACAGGTTTCACTGAAGCTTTCTTT	CASSDILVTGFTEAFF
TRBJ1-1	NA	TRBV28	TRBD1	TGTGCCAGCACCTTAGGACAGGGTTTTAGGACTGAAGCTTTCTTT	CASTLGQGFRTEAFF
TRBJ2-7	NA	TRBV13	NA	TGTGCCGCCGGTGGAGCCGGGTACGAGCAGTACTTC	CAAGGAGYEQYF
TRBJ1-6	once	TRBV5-1	NA	TGCGCCAGCAGCTTGGGACAGTCCTATTCACCCCTCCACTTT	CASSLGQSYSPLHF
TRBJ1-4	NA	TRBV5-1	NA	TGCGCCAGCAGCTTGGGGAGCTCAACTAATGAAAAACTGTTTTTT	CASSLGSSTNEKLFF
TRBJ2-7	few	TRBV6-5	TRBD2	TGTGCCAGCAGCCTCGGGGGGGGGTCGGAGGAGCAGTACTTC	CASSLGGGSEEQYF
TRBJ2-4	NA	TRBV18	NA	TGTGCCAGCTCACCAGGTATCGGGCAGGGGAAGAACATTCAGTACTTC	CASSPGIGQGKNIQYF
TRBJ1-2	NA	TRBV5-1	NA	TGCGCCAGCAGCTTGGATCAATTCTATGGCTACACCTTC	CASSLDQFYGYTF
TRBJ1-5	NA	TRBV19	NA	TGTGCCAGTAGTATGGGCCAGGGGAGCAATCAGCCCCAGCATTTT	CASSMGQGSNQPQHF
TRBJ1-1	NA	TRBV15	TRBD1	TGTGCCACCAGCGAGACAGGGGACACTGAAGCTTTCTTT	CATSETGDTEAFF
TRBJ1-5	NA	TRBV6-5	TRBD1	TGTGCCAGCGGGACAGGGACAGGAAGCAATCAGCCCCAGCATTTT	CASGTGTGSNQPQHF
TRBJ1-6	NA	TRBV5-8	TRBD1	TGTGCCAGCAGCCCTGGACAGGGCGGTTCACCCCTCCACTTT	CASSPGQGGSPLHF
TRBJ1-3	NA	TRBV7-8	TRBD1	TGTGCCAGCAGCCCCCGGGACAGGACCTCTGGAAACACCATATATTTT	CASSPRDRTSGNTIYF
TRBJ2-3	NA	TRBV4-1	NA	TGCGCCAGCAGCCACTCTGGGGAGTCTAGCACAGATACGCAGTATTTT	CASSHSGESSTDTQYF
TRBJ1-5	few	TRBV6-5	TRBD1	TGTGCCAGCAGTTTGATGGGACAGGTTATCAATCAGCCCCAGCATTTT	CASSLMGQVINQPQHF
TRBJ1-1	NA	TRBV5-4	TRBD1	TGTGCCAGCAGCTGGGACAGGGCCCCGAACACTGAAGCTTTCTTT	CASSWDRAPNTEAFF
TRBJ2-1	NA	TRBV24-1	TRBD2	TGTGCCACCAGTTCTATACTAGCGGGGGGCTCCTACAATGAGCAGTTCTTC	CATSSILAGGSYNEQFF
TRBJ1-1	NA	TRBV7-6	NA	TGTGCCAGCAGCCAACAGACAGCCCAGACCACTGAAGCTTTCTTT	CASSQQTAQTTEAFF
TRBJ1-4	NA	TRBV3-1/TRBV3-2	NA	TGTGCCAGCAGCCAATCAGGGTCAGAAAAACTGTTTTTT	CASSQSGSEKLFF
TRBJ1-2	NA	TRBV5-1	NA	TGCGCCAGCAGCGAAGGACAAACTTATAACTATGGCTACACCTTC	CASSEGQTYNYGYTF
TRBJ1-5	NA	TRBV19	TRBD1	TGTGCCAGTACTACGGACAGGGGGAGGAATCAGCCCCAGCATTTT	CASTTDRGRNQPQHF
TRBJ2-2	NA	TRBV5-6	TRBD2	TGTGCCAGCAGCAACAGCGGGAGTCACACCGGGGAGCTGTTTTTT	CASSNSGSHTGELFF
TRBJ1-2	NA	TRBV7-2	NA	TGTGCCAGCAGCCTCCAGGCTTCTGTGTACACCTTC	CASSLQASVYTF
TRBJ2-3	NA	TRBV2	NA	TGTGCCAGCAGTGAAGGGAGGGAGACGCAGTATTTT	CASSEGRETQYF
TRBJ1-6	NA	TRBV4-2	NA	TGTGCCAGCAGCCAAGGGCAAGATAATTCACCCCTCCACTTT	CASSQGQDNSPLHF
TRBJ1-2	once	TRBV5-1	TRBD1	TGCGCCAGCAGCCTGACAGGGGAATATGGCTACACCTTC	CASSLTGEYGYTF
TRBJ1-2	NA	TRBV7-6	TRBD1	TGTGCCAGCAGCCCCGGACAGGGGCCGATCTATGGCTACACCTTC	CASSPGQGPIYGYTF
TRBJ1-5	NA	TRBV21-1	NA	TGTGCCAGCAGCCCCCGGACAGATCTTCAGCCCCAGCATTTT	CASSPRTDLQPQHF
TRBJ2-1	NA	TRBV6-1	TRBD1	TGTGCCAGCAGTGAAGACGGGACAGGGGGTGATGAGCAGTTCTTC	CASSEDGTGGDEQFF
TRBJ1-2	NA	TRBV12-3/TRBV12-4	NA	TGTGCCAGCAGTTTCGGCGGATACTATGGGTACACCTTC	CASSFGGYYGYTF
TRBJ1-3	NA	TRBV7-2	NA	TGTGCCAGCAGCACCATGTCAGGGGCTGGAAACACCATATATTTT	CASSTMSGAGNTIYF
TRBJ1-3	NA	TRBV25-1	NA	TGTGCCAGCAGTGAAGGCGGGGCTGGAAACACCATATATTTT	CASSEGGAGNTIYF